A selection of T cell receptor beta chains follows, all from one sample in a study of blood T cells in healthy people across ages. MiXCR was run by TCRdb on the 5' RACE reads, yielding one entry per CDR3 protein. The table shows 650,000 to 900,000 distinct CDR3 sequences, with approximately 59% occurring only once. The specimen sequenced was blood. These receptors originate from a young man in good health. CDR3s include the opening cysteine and the closing phenylalanine or tryptophan. A D gene is named only where the DNA matches it firmly. Clone sizes are given selectively: once, few, many, or a class where the clone is expanded.

cdr3_nt | cdr3_aa | j_call | d_call | v_call | cdr3_length | clone_size
TGTGCCATCAGTTCGGCTCGGACCAGGGGTGGAAATGGCTACACCTTC | CAISSARTRGGNGYTF | TRBJ1-2 | . | TRBV10-3 | 16 | .
TGTGCCAGCAATCCTCAGACGCGTATCTACAATGAGCAGTTCTTC | CASNPQTRIYNEQFF | TRBJ2-1 | . | TRBV6-2/TRBV6-3 | 15 | .
TGCGCCAGCAGCACCGGACCTAGCGGGGGTTCCTACGAGCAGTACTTC | CASSTGPSGGSYEQYF | TRBJ2-7 | TRBD2 | TRBV5-1 | 16 | .
TGTGCCAGCAGCCTCTGGACAGGGGGAGAAGAGACCCAGTACTTC | CASSLWTGGEETQYF | TRBJ2-5 | TRBD1 | TRBV14 | 15 | .
TGTGCCAGCAGTTTAGCGGGGGAGGTAGAGACCCAGTACTTC | CASSLAGEVETQYF | TRBJ2-5 | . | TRBV12-3/TRBV12-4 | 14 | .
TGTGCCAGCTCACCACGAGGGTCGGAGGATGAGCAGTTCTTC | CASSPRGSEDEQFF | TRBJ2-1 | . | TRBV18 | 14 | many
TGTGCCAGCGGCTTGGCAGCTTACTCCTACGAGCAGTACTTC | CASGLAAYSYEQYF | TRBJ2-7 | . | TRBV6-2/TRBV6-3 | 14 | many
TGTGCCAGCAGTTATGGCCGTGTGAACACAGATACGCAGTATTTT | CASSYGRVNTDTQYF | TRBJ2-3 | . | TRBV12-3/TRBV12-4 | 15 | .
TGCGCCAGCAGCCAGCTCCCGGGGCAGCCCCAGCATTTT | CASSQLPGQPQHF | TRBJ1-5 | . | TRBV4-3 | 13 | few
TGCAGCGTTGATGCCGCTCTCACAGATACGCAGTATTTT | CSVDAALTDTQYF | TRBJ2-3 | . | TRBV29-1 | 13 | few